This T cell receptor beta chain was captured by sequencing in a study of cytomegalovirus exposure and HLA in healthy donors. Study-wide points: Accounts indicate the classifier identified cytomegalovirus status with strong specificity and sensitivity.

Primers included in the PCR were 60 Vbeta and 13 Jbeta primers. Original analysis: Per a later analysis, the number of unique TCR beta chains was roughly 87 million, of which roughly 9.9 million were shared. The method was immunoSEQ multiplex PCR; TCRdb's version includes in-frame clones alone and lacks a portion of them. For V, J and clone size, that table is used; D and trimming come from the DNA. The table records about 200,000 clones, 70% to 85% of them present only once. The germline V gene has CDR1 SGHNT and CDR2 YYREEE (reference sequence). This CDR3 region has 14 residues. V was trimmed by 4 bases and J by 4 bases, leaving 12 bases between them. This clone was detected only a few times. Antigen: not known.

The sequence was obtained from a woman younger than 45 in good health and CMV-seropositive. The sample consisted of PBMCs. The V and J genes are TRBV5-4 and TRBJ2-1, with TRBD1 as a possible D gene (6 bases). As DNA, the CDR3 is TGTGCCAGCAGCAACGCGAGGGGGTACAATGAGCAGTTCTTC. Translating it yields CASSNARGYNEQFF.